This T cell receptor (beta chain) was obtained from a study of quantifying T cell responses using KT2 cells. Study summary: Reverse transcription used primers in the TCR alpha and beta constant regions.

Comments on this clonotype: Its antigen is unidentified.

The V end lost 1 base, the J end lost 3 bases, and 10 bases lay between the germline ends. The CDR3 contains 15 residues. Germline loops: CDR1 LGHDT, CDR2 YNNKEL (reference sequence). Each cDNA got a UMI-containing oligo ligated at its 3' end. First-round PCR used 3 to 4 cycles and beta primers RC1.1 and RC1.2 covering TRBC1 and TRBC2. TCRdb redid the calling of the UMI-ligation and nested PCR reads with MiXCR, one entry per CDR3 protein. The sample holds tens of thousands of distinct CDR3 sequences; 11% are singletons and the top ten take more than 9%. The study, taken as a whole, reports: Even the lowest spike-in, about one KT2 cell per 100,000 PBMC, yielded detectable KT2 sequences.

This sequence was found in a human donor. Sequencing was done on a sample of PBMCs spiked with cells of the T cell clone KT2. The rearrangement joins TRBV3-1 to TRBJ2-1, with a tentative D call TRBD2 (6 bases). The CDR3 DNA reads TGTGCCAGCAGCCAAGCGGGCGGGGACTACAATGAGCAGTTCTTC. The encoded protein is CASSQAGGDYNEQFF.